A selection of T cell receptor beta chains follows, all from one sample in a study of cytomegalovirus exposure and HLA in healthy donors. TCRdb's table, derived via immunoSEQ multiplex PCR, lists solely in-frame clones and lacks some. The table has 150,000 to 200,000 clones, 60% to 85% seen once; the top ten hold almost 3%. The sample taken for sequencing was PBMCs. The receptors shown here come from a woman aged 45-59 years in good health and CMV-seropositive. Each CDR3 is given with its conserved first and last residue. D genes are given only for firm matches. For some rows the clone size is stated as once, few or many, or as a class when expanded; others skip it.

>NA|TRBJ2-3|TRBV18|NA
TGTGCCAGCTCACCACTGGGGCTTCGGGCAGATACGCAGTATTTT
CASSPLGLRADTQYF
>few|TRBJ1-1|TRBV6-4|TRBD1
TGTGCCAGCAGCAAGACAGGGGAAACTGAAGCTTTCTTT
CASSKTGETEAFF
>NA|TRBJ1-4|TRBV9|NA
TGTGCCAGCAGCGTAGGAGGGCGAGAGGAAAAACTGTTTTTT
CASSVGGREEKLFF
>NA|TRBJ2-7|TRBV27|TRBD2
TGTGCCAGCAGTTTATCCGCCCCGGAGGGTGCGGGGGGGCCCTTCTACGAGCAGTACTTC
CASSLSAPEGAGGPFYEQYF
>NA|TRBJ1-1|TRBV2|TRBD1
TGTGCCAGCAGTGCGGGACAGTCTCTAAACACTGAAGCTTTCTTT
CASSAGQSLNTEAFF
>many|TRBJ1-4|TRBV6-5|NA
TGTGCCAGCAGTTACGGGGAGGATAGTGAAAAACTGTTTTTT
CASSYGEDSEKLFF
>NA|TRBJ1-1|TRBV27|NA
TGTGCCAGCAGACCGACAGGAAGTAACACTGAAGCTTTCTTT
CASRPTGSNTEAFF
>NA|TRBJ1-4|TRBV5-8|TRBD1
TGTGCCAGCAGCCGTAAACAGGGGTCCCGTACAAACATTAATGAAAAACTGTTTTTT
CASSRKQGSRTNINEKLFF
>NA|TRBJ1-2|TRBV4-1|TRBD1
TGCGCCAGCAGCCAAGCGGCAGGGGGGAGCTATGGCTACACCTTC
CASSQAAGGSYGYTF
>NA|TRBJ2-2|TRBV2|NA
TGTGCCAGCAGTGACAGGGACACCGGGGAGCTGTTTTTT
CASSDRDTGELFF
>NA|TRBJ1-1|TRBV6-1|NA
TGTGCCAGCAGTGTACAGGTGGGCACTGAAGCTTTCTTT
CASSVQVGTEAFF
>NA|TRBJ1-5|TRBV7-6|NA
TGTGCCAGCAGCTTGCGGGGCAATCAGCCCCAGCATTTT
CASSLRGNQPQHF
>few|TRBJ2-1|TRBV6-6|TRBD2
TGTGCCAGCAGTGCCGGGGGGAGCGGGGGGTACAATGAGCAGTTCTTC
CASSAGGSGGYNEQFF
>NA|TRBJ1-4|TRBV4-1|TRBD1
TGCGCCAGCAGCCAAGATGCCAGGGGGCGTGAAAAACTGTTTTTT
CASSQDARGREKLFF
>NA|TRBJ2-3|TRBV9|NA
TGTGCCAGCAGCGTAGCGGGTAGCACAGATACGCAGTATTTT
CASSVAGSTDTQYF
>NA|TRBJ2-5|TRBV5-4|NA
TGTGCCAGCAGCCCGGGCGGGGCGTTGGAAGAGACCCAGTACTTC
CASSPGGALEETQYF
>NA|TRBJ1-2|TRBV5-4|NA
TGTGCCAGCAGCAATAAGAAGAAGGGGGTACGGAACTATGGCTACACCTTC
CASSNKKKGVRNYGYTF
>NA|TRBJ1-1|TRBV7-9|NA
TGTTCCAGCAGCCCATTCGGGGGCACTGAAGCTTTCTTT
CSSSPFGGTEAFF
>NA|TRBJ1-1|TRBV5-1|NA
TGCGCCAGCAGTCCCAGTGGAGGTGGCAGGAACACTGAAGCTTTCTTT
CASSPSGGGRNTEAFF
>NA|TRBJ2-7|TRBV4-1|TRBD1
TGCGCCAGCAGGGCCCGAGACACCGGGACAGGGAGCCACGAGCAGTACTTC
CASRARDTGTGSHEQYF
>few|TRBJ1-3|TRBV4-1|NA
TGCGCCAGCAGCCAACCCCGCCAGGGGATATCTGGAAACACCATATATTTT
CASSQPRQGISGNTIYF
>NA|TRBJ2-2|TRBV4-1|NA
TGCGCCAGCAGCCAACCCCTACCGAACACCGGGGAGCTGTTTTTT
CASSQPLPNTGELFF
>NA|TRBJ2-1|TRBV27|TRBD2
TGTGCCAGCAGTCCCCGGGGGGGCGTAAATGAGCAGTTCTTC
CASSPRGGVNEQFF
>NA|TRBJ1-6|TRBV25-1|NA
TGTGCCAGCAGTGCCGGGTTCTATAATTCACCCCTCCACTTT
CASSAGFYNSPLHF
>NA|TRBJ1-1|TRBV29-1|NA
TGCAGCGTTGTGGGAGTCGGAGCTTTCTTT
CSVVGVGAFF